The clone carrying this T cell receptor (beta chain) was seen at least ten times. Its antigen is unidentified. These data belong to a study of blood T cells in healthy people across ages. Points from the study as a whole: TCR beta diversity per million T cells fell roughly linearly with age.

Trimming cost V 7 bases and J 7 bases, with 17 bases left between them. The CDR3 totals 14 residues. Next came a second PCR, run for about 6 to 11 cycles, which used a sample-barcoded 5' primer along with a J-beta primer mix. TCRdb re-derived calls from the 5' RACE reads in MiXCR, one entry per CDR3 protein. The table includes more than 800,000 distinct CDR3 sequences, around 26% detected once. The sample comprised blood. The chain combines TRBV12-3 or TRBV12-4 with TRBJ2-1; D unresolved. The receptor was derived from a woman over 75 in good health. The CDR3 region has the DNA TGTGCCAGCACCACCACTGGTCGGGCGAATGAGCAGTTCTTC. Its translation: CASTTTGRANEQFF.